This T cell receptor beta chain emerged from a study of T-cell reconstitution after alpha-beta-depleted transplantation in children. Study-wide results and limits: Roughly two months post-transplant, alpha-beta T cells reportedly originated from several hundred graft clones that had expanded. Some patients owed their high day-60 TCRbeta diversity to surviving recipient T cells and thymic progenitors. At the one-year point after transplant, T-cell counts and TCRbeta diversity were found to come mostly from T cells that had been newly produced.

Unique molecular identifiers tagged the TCRbeta library. Using its own MiXCR run on the PCR reads, TCRdb lists one record per CDR3 protein. Counted here are 500,000 to 600,000 distinct CDR3 sequences, about a quarter occurring once; the ten biggest clones make up 30% to 45%. A word on this clonotype: Its cognate antigen is unknown.

The CDR3 sequence is 14 residues long. V was cut by 1 base and J by 7 bases, with 12 bases left in between. The material sequenced was PBMCs, taken before TCRalphabeta/CD19-depleted stem cell transplant. This sequence originates from a boy in the first two years of life with Wiskott-Aldrich syndrome, due to receive a stem cell transplant. The rearrangement links TRBV12-3 or TRBV12-4 to TRBJ2-3; D may be TRBD2 (6 bases). The CDR3 here is CASSLGTSQHTQYF. The CDR3, as DNA: TGTGCCAGCAGTTTAGGAACTAGCCAACATACGCAGTATTTT.